These 3 T cell receptor beta chains originate from one sample sequenced in a study of blood T cell repertoires in COVID-19. The table came from immunoSEQ multiplex PCR; TCRdb's copy has only in-frame clones and leaves some out. This repertoire shows roughly 300,000 clones, around nine tenths found once; its top ten account for 1.5% to 2%. The source material was peripheral blood. These receptor sequences come from a woman under 40 with COVID-19, enrolled during active disease.

This rearrangement joins TRBV28 to TRBJ1-2, with D tentatively TRBD1 (6 bases). The V and J ends lost 7 bases and 8 bases respectively, with 14 bases between them. The length of the CDR3 is 12 residues. Germline V CDR1 and CDR2: MDHEN, SYDVKM. The CDR3 nucleotides are TGTGCCAGCATGAAGGGGGTGGGCGGCTACACCTTC. Amino acids: CASMKGVGGYTF.

The chain combines TRBV5-1 with TRBJ2-1; TRBD1 is a possible D gene (5 bases). The CDR3 totals 13 residues. CDR1 is SGHRS, CDR2 YFSETQ, per germline. V was pared by 5 bases and J by 5 bases, with 11 bases between. The CDR3: CASSSRAHNEQFF. The CDR3, as DNA: TGCGCCAGCAGTTCCAGGGCCCACAATGAGCAGTTCTTC.

V and J are TRBV6-5 and TRBJ1-4; 7 bases map to TRBD1. In germline, CDR1 is MNHEY, CDR2 SVGAGI. V shed 8 bases, J shed 8 bases, and the junction held 5 bases outside the gene matches. The CDR3 consists of 12 residues. The CDR3, as DNA: TGTGCCAGCCGACACAGGGGAGAAAAACTGTTTTTT. Encoded protein: CASRHRGEKLFF.